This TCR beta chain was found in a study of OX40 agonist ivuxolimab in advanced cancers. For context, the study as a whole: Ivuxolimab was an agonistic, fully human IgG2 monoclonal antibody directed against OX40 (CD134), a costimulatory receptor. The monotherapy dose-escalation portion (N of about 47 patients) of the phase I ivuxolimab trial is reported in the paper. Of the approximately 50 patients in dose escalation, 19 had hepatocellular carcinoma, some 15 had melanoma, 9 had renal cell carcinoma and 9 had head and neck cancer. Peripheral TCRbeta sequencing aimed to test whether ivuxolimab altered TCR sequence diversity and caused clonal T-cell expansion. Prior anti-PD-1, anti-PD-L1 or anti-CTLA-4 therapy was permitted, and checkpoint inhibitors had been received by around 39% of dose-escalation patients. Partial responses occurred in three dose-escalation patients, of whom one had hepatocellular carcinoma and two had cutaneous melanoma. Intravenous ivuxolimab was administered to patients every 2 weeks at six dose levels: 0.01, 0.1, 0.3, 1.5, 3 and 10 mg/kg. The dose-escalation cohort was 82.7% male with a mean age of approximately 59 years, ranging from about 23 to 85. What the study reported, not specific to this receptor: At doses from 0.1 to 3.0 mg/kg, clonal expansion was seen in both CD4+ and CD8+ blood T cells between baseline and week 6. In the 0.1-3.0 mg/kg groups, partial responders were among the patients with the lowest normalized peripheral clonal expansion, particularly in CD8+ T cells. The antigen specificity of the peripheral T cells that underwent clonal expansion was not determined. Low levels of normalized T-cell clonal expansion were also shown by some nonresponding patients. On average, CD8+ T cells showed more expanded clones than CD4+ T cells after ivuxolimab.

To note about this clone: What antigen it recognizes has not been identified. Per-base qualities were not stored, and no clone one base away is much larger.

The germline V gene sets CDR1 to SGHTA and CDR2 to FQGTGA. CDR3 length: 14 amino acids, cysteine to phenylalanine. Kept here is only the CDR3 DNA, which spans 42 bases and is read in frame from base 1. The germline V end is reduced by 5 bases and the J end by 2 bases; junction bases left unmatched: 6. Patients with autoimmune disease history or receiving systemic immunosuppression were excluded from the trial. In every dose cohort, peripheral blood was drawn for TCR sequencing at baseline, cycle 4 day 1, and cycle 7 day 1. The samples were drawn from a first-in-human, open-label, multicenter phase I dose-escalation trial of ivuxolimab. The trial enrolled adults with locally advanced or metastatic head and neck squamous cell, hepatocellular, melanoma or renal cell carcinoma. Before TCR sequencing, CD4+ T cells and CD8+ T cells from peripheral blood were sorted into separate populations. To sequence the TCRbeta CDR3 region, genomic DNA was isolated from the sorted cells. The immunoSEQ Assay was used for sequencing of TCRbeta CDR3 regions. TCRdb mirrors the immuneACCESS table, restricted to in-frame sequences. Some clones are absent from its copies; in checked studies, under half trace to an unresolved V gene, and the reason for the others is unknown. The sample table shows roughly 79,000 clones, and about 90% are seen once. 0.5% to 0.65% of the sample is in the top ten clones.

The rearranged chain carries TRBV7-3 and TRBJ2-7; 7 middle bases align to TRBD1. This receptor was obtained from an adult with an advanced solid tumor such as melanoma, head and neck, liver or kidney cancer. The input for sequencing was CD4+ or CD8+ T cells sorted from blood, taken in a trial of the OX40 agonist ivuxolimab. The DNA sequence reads TGTGCCAGCAGCCCAAAGACAGGGCCCTACGAGCAGTACTTC. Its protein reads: CASSPKTGPYEQYF.